This entry lists 13 T cell receptor beta chains sequenced from one sample in a study of regulatory T cells in long-lasting Graves disease. Arm-PCR of CDR3 regions with iRepertoire HTBI primers generated TCR beta libraries. TCRdb called the multiplex PCR reads again in MiXCR, with one record for every CDR3 protein. The sample includes over 450,000 distinct CDR3 sequences, around 13% seen only once; the top ten take roughly 9.3%. Time point here: newly diagnosed GD, antithyroid drugs for less than 3 months. The TCR library used RNA extracted from PBMCs. The sample was also linked to a second study, of T cells in Graves' hyperthyroidism and ophthalmopathy.

The sequenced sample was peripheral blood mononuclear cells (PBMCs), obtained at new diagnosis, from a patient treated with antithyroid drugs. These TCRs come from a woman in her 30s with Graves disease.

This clonotype was picked up many times. The chain recombines TRBV11-2 with TRBJ2-7; 10 nucleotides align to TRBD1. This CDR3 has 14 amino acids. The germline V gene encodes CDR1 SGHAT and CDR2 FQNNGV. The V segment lost 3 bases and the J segment 6 bases; nucleotides outside the gene matches: 5. CDR3 sequence reads: CASSLGQGRVEQYF. The CDR3 DNA reads TGTGCCAGCAGCTTGGGACAGGGGCGGGTCGAGCAGTACTTC.

The table lists this clonotype with many counts. J is TRBJ1-2 and V is TRBV30, with TRBD1 as a possible D gene (6 bases). From germline, CDR1 is GTSNPN and CDR2 SVGIG (reference sequence). The CDR3 is made up of 12 amino acids. Trimming left V 8 bases short and J 2 bases short, with 12 bases between. The CDR3 region has the DNA TGTGCCCGGACAGCCCCAAACTATGGCTACACCTTC. Encoded protein: CARTAPNYGYTF. The full variable domain, in which reference TRBV30 and TRBJ1-2 provide the parts outside the CDR3, is SQTIHQWPATLVQPVGSPLSLECTVEGTSNPNLYWYRQAAGRGLQLLFYSVGIGQISSEVPQNLSASRPQDRQFILSSKKLLLSDSGFYLCARTAPNYGYTFGSGTRLTVV.

V is TRBV7-6 and J is TRBJ2-3; D is unclear. Germline loops: CDR1 SGHVS, CDR2 FNYEAQ. There are 9 residues in the CDR3. V was trimmed by 9 bases and J by 6 bases, leaving 4 bases between them. CDR3 loop: CARGDTQYF. Here the CDR3 DNA reads TGTGCCAGGGGGGATACGCAGTATTTT.

There are many counts of this clonotype. V and J are TRBV18 and TRBJ1-1; D might be TRBD1 (5 bases). Trimming removed 0 bases from V and 2 bases from J, with 10 bases in between. Per the germline V gene, CDR1 is KGHSH and CDR2 is LQKENI. The CDR3 is made up of 15 amino acids. In nucleotides, the CDR3 is TGTGCCAGCTCACCACCGGGTAGGGGCAACACTGAAGCTTTCTTT. It encodes CASSPPGRGNTEAFF.

In this sample, this clonotype turned up many times. The chain couples TRBV28 to TRBJ2-7, with D perhaps TRBD1 (5 bases). Trimming took 8 bases from V and 12 from J, leaving 20 bases between them. CDR1 and CDR2 (germline): MDHEN, SYDVKM. CDR3 length equals 12 residues. CDR3 bases: TGTGCCAGCGGAAATACAGGCATTTACGGGTACTTC. Amino acids: CASGNTGIYGYF.

The chain uses TRBV28 and TRBJ2-3, with a possible D match to TRBD1 (5 bases). Trimming pared 4 bases from V and 2 bases from J, leaving 7 bases between. Per germline, CDR1 MDHEN and CDR2 SYDVKM. The CDR3 runs 13 residues. CDR3 sequence reads: CASSSGHTDTQYF. CDR3 bases: TGTGCCAGCAGTTCCGGACACACAGATACGCAGTATTTT.

This clonotype was observed at least ten times. The chain links TRBV18 to TRBJ1-5; D is uncertain. V gave up 4 bases and J gave up 9 bases, with 10 bases separating them. This CDR3 comprises 12 residues. Germline lookup yields CDR1 KGHSH and CDR2 LQKENI. The CDR3 loop reads CASSHGSGPQHF. CDR3 nucleotides: TGTGCCAGCTCACACGGGTCCGGGCCCCAGCATTTT.

This clonotype was recorded many times. The genes are TRBV11-2 and TRBJ2-5, with D possibly matching TRBD1 (6 bases). Trimming cost V 2 bases and J 2 bases, with 9 bases left between them. Germline V gene sequence: CDR1 SGHAT, CDR2 FQNNGV. The CDR3 consists of 14 residues. The CDR3 sequence is CASSLTRGQETQYF. CDR3 sequence (DNA): TGTGCCAGCAGCTTAACGAGGGGGCAAGAGACCCAGTACTTC.

This clonotype was found once. The rearrangement joins TRBV11-2 to TRBJ2-5; TRBD2 aligns across 13 bases. The CDR3 extends over 15 amino acids. Germline CDR1 reads SGHAT; CDR2 reads FQNNGV. Trimming at V came to 6 bases and at J to 9 bases, leaving 10 bases not matched to a gene. The CDR3 protein is CASSYWTSGRIPQYF. CDR3 bases: TGTGCCAGCAGTTATTGGACTAGCGGGAGAATACCCCAGTACTTC.

As regards this clonotype: A read error may be the cause here, since a much bigger clone is one base away. The V gene is TRBV15, the J gene TRBJ2-5; D may be TRBD2 (6 bases). Per the germline V gene, CDR1 is LNHNV and CDR2 is YYDKDF (reference sequence). The CDR3 has 15 residues. The V end was cut by 1 base, the J end by 4 bases, with 13 bases between. CDR3 sequence: CATSRARGTGETQYF. For the CDR3, the DNA is TGTGCCACCAGCAGAGCTCGGGGGACCGGAGAGACCCAGTACTTC.

This clonotype has a handful of counts. J is TRBJ2-7 and V is TRBV19; 11 bases align to TRBD2. The CDR3 loop spans 18 amino acids. Germline values: CDR1 LNHDA, CDR2 SQIVND (reference sequence). V shed 1 base and J 1 base; nucleotides not matched to a gene: 9. Here the CDR3 reads CASSIALAGATGSYEQYF. DNA for the CDR3: TGTGCCAGTAGTATAGCACTAGCGGGAGCCACGGGGTCCTACGAGCAGTACTTC.

This clonotype was seen many times. V usage is TRBV11-3 and J usage is TRBJ2-1, with 15 bases aligning to TRBD2. Germline CDR1 and CDR2: SGHNT and YENEEA. V trimming: 3 bases; J trimming: 9 bases; junction bases outside the gene matches: 9. This CDR3 is 17 amino acids long. CDR3 region: CASSFVPGLAGGGEQFF. Written as DNA, the CDR3 is TGTGCCAGCAGCTTCGTCCCGGGACTAGCGGGAGGCGGTGAGCAGTTCTTC.

In regard to this clonotype: A read error may be the cause here, since a much bigger clone is one base away. The chain has TRBV9 and TRBJ1-2, with D maybe TRBD1 (6 bases). V shed 4 bases and J shed 1 base, with 17 bases lying between them. The germline V gene has CDR1 SGDLS and CDR2 YYNGEE. This CDR3 is built from 16 residues. The CDR3 protein is CASSHGGLPHNYGYTF. The CDR3 nucleotides are TGTGCCAGCAGCCATGGGGGCCTCCCCCATAACTATGGCTACACCTTC.